This T cell receptor (beta chain) was retrieved from a study of OX40 agonist ivuxolimab in advanced cancers. TCRdb's table, derived via immunoSEQ multiplex PCR, lists solely in-frame clones and lacks some. Here the sample spans 75,000 to 95,000 clones, around 85% being singletons. Germline CDR1 is MNHNS and CDR2 is SASEGT. V shed 4 bases and J shed 8 bases, with 24 bases lying between them. This CDR3 is built from 17 residues. The sample in question was CD4+ or CD8+ T cells sorted from blood, obtained in a trial of the OX40 agonist ivuxolimab. The source is an adult with an advanced solid tumor such as melanoma, head and neck, liver or kidney cancer. V is TRBV6-1 and J is TRBJ2-1; either TRBD1 or TRBD2 may fit D (7 bases each). Here the CDR3 DNA reads TGTGCCAGCAGTGGCCCCGGGCAGGGGGGGCCGGGGTATGAGCAGTTCTTC. It encodes CASSGPGQGGPGYEQFF.